This T cell receptor (beta chain) originates from a study of human T cells and chemical hapten exposure. The wider study: Mainly, slight library volume differences in the pool made TCR yields vary.

The germline V gene has CDR1 WNHNN and CDR2 SYGVQD (reference sequence). V was pared by 2 bases and J by 5 bases, with 11 bases of the junction left unmatched. The CDR3 loop spans 17 amino acids. This clonotype was seen repeatedly, ten times or more. MiXCR, applied by TCRdb to the RACE reads, yields one record per CDR3 protein. The sample shows about 360,000 distinct CDR3 sequences, roughly 5% of them seen only once. Time point defined: patch test 1, 2 weeks after DPC sensitization. Treatment: therapeutic diphenylcyclopropenone sensitization with weekly scalp DPC. Non-pregnant alopecia patients aged 18 to 70, suitable for DPC therapy.

This chain uses TRBV10-1 with TRBJ2-7, with 11 bases lining up with TRBD2. This receptor was obtained from a woman aged 45 to 65 with alopecia areata. Some clones in this sample may be carry-over from other donors' samples. This specimen was whole blood, taken in connection with sensitization to the hapten diphenylcyclopropenone (DPC). CDR3 sequence: CASSEDQVAGGSDEQYF. CDR3 sequence (DNA): TGCGCCAGCAGTGAGGACCAAGTAGCGGGAGGGTCGGACGAGCAGTACTTC.